Listed below are T cell receptor beta chains from one sample, sequenced in a study of T cells in localized non-small cell lung cancer. Assay used: immunoSEQ multiplex PCR; TCRdb lists only in-frame clones, some missing. The sample holds about 21,000 clones, more than 75% seen once. The sequenced sample was PBMCs, obtained before any cancer treatment. Receptor source: a woman aged 40-69 years with stage II squamous cell lung carcinoma. Each CDR3 is given with its conserved first and last residue. D genes are given only for firm matches. Where a row states a size, it is once, few, many or the class of an expanded clone; other rows omit it.

clone size | D gene | J gene | V gene | CDR3 DNA | CDR3 protein
. | TRBD2 | TRBJ2-3 | TRBV28 | TGTGCCAGCAGCCTCCTAGCGGAACTCACAGATACGCAGTATTTT | CASSLLAELTDTQYF
. | TRBD1 | TRBJ1-1 | TRBV4-3 | TGCGCCAGCAGCCAAAACAGGGGATCGAGCACTGAAGCTTTCTTT | CASSQNRGSSTEAFF
. | . | TRBJ2-5 | TRBV20-1 | TGCAGTGCCAGGAGGGAGACCCAGTACTTC | CSARRETQYF
. | . | TRBJ1-2 | TRBV14 | TGTGCCAGCAGCCCACACACAGACTATGGCTACACCTTC | CASSPHTDYGYTF
. | . | TRBJ2-7 | TRBV29-1 | TGCAGCACCGGAGACGGGATGGGCTACGAGCAGTACTTC | CSTGDGMGYEQYF
once | . | TRBJ1-1 | TRBV19 | TGTGCCAGTAGAGGACCGTTTGAAGCTTTCTTT | CASRGPFEAFF
. | . | TRBJ2-1 | TRBV7-9 | TGTGCCAGCAGCCTACGTGGGGGTGGCAATGAGCAGTTCTTC | CASSLRGGGNEQFF
. | TRBD1 | TRBJ2-1 | TRBV15 | TGTGCCACCAGCAGTGGGACAGGCGTCGCCTTACCCTTCTTC | CATSSGTGVALPFF
. | . | TRBJ1-5 | TRBV5-6 | TGTGCCAGCACCCTGGGAGGGTTTGGTAATCAGCCCCAGCATTTT | CASTLGGFGNQPQHF
. | . | TRBJ2-5 | TRBV7-8 | TGTGCCAGCAGCGACAGGTTTTCTGAAGAGACCCAGTACTTC | CASSDRFSEETQYF
few | . | TRBJ1-5 | TRBV7-9 | TGTGCCAGCAGCCTCGGGTCCGGGCCCCAGCATTTT | CASSLGSGPQHF
. | . | TRBJ1-4 | TRBV7-9 | TGTGCCAGCAGCTCTTCGGGAGCCGGGGAAAAACTGTTTTTT | CASSSSGAGEKLFF
. | TRBD2 | TRBJ2-1 | TRBV11-3 | TGTGCCAGCAGCCCCCGGGGGGCGGGAGGTAGGCATGAGCAGTTCTTC | CASSPRGAGGRHEQFF
. | . | TRBJ2-5 | TRBV9 | TGTGCCAGCAGCGTAGACCGAGGAGGGACCCAGTACTTC | CASSVDRGGTQYF
. | TRBD1 | TRBJ2-1 | TRBV30 | TGTGCCTGGACGTACAGGGGGCCTGAGCAGTTCTTC | CAWTYRGPEQFF
. | TRBD1 | TRBJ1-1 | TRBV7-9 | TGTGCCAGCACCCGCCAGGGGGCCGACACTGAAGCTTTCTTT | CASTRQGADTEAFF
. | TRBD2 | TRBJ2-1 | TRBV4-1 | TGCGCCAGCAGCCTCCCGCGGGAGAAGGGCAATGAGCAGTTCTTC | CASSLPREKGNEQFF
. | TRBD1 | TRBJ2-2 | TRBV7-9 | TGTGCCAGCAGCTTAAGGCGACAGGGGGCGGTTGGCACCGGGGAGCTGTTTTTT | CASSLRRQGAVGTGELFF
. | TRBD2 | TRBJ2-5 | TRBV5-4 | TGTGCCAGCAGCGGGACTAGCGGGAGCCGAGAGACCCAGTACTTC | CASSGTSGSRETQYF
. | . | TRBJ1-1 | TRBV4-3 | TGCGCCAGCAGCCCCTGGCAGGGAGGGACTGAAGCTTTCTTT | CASSPWQGGTEAFF
. | . | TRBJ1-1 | TRBV5-5 | TGTGCCAGCAGCTGGCTACAGAACACTGAAGCTTTCTTT | CASSWLQNTEAFF
. | . | TRBJ2-5 | TRBV11-2 | TGTGCCAGCAGCTTAGTAAGGGACCCCCTAGAGACCCAGTACTTC | CASSLVRDPLETQYF
. | TRBD2 | TRBJ2-7 | TRBV27 | TGTGCCAGCGCCAGGGGGGGACTAGCGGGAGACTCCTACGAGCAGTACTTC | CASARGGLAGDSYEQYF
. | TRBD2 | TRBJ2-1 | TRBV6-6 | TGTGCCAGCAGCCCCGGGACTAGCCCCTTTGGGTCGGAGCAGTTCTTC | CASSPGTSPFGSEQFF
. | TRBD2 | TRBJ2-5 | TRBV9 | TGTGCCAGCAGCGTAGCTCCGACTAGCGGCCGCCAAGAGACCCAGTACTTC | CASSVAPTSGRQETQYF
. | . | TRBJ1-1 | TRBV5-1 | TGCGCCAGCAGCTCCCAGGGCGCGAACACTGAAGCTTTCTTT | CASSSQGANTEAFF
. | . | TRBJ1-2 | TRBV18 | TGTGCCAGCTCACCACCTGGTCTCCCAGAAGGCTATGGCTACACCTTC | CASSPPGLPEGYGYTF
. | . | TRBJ2-2 | TRBV29-1 | TGCAGCGTTGGCGCGACCGGGGAGCTGTTTTTT | CSVGATGELFF
. | TRBD2 | TRBJ2-1 | TRBV27 | TGTGCCAGCAGTTCCCCGACTAGCGGGATTTTTTTTTCGTACAATGAGCAGTTCTTC | CASSSPTSGIFFSYNEQFF
. | . | TRBJ2-5 | TRBV9 | TGTGCCAGCAGCGTAGGAGGGACTTTAGAAGAGACCCAGTACTTC | CASSVGGTLEETQYF
. | TRBD1 | TRBJ1-2 | TRBV6-6 | TGTGCCAGCAGTTACTCCGACAGGGGTAACTATGGCTACACCTTC | CASSYSDRGNYGYTF
. | . | TRBJ2-1 | TRBV2 | TGTGCCAGCAGGAAGGAGGACCTATCTACCGGGAATGAGCAGTTCTTC | CASRKEDLSTGNEQFF
medium-sized | TRBD1 | TRBJ1-3 | TRBV18 | TGTGCCAGCTCAAGGGACAGGACGACTGGAAACACCATATATTTT | CASSRDRTTGNTIYF
. | . | TRBJ2-3 | TRBV9 | TGTGCCAGCAGCGCCGAGTTAGCGGTGTACACAGATACGCAGTATTTT | CASSAELAVYTDTQYF
. | . | TRBJ1-1 | TRBV19 | TGTGCCAGTAGTATGTCCCCGAGCCGATGGGGCACTGAAGCTTTCTTT | CASSMSPSRWGTEAFF
. | . | TRBJ1-2 | TRBV5-3 | TGTGCCAGAAGCGGTAAGGGAAGTGACTATGGCTACACCTTC | CARSGKGSDYGYTF
. | . | TRBJ2-7 | TRBV27 | TGTGCCAGCAGTTCCCAGGGGACAACTCCTACGAAGCAGTACTTC | CASSSQGTTPTKQYF
. | . | TRBJ1-2 | TRBV9 | TGTGCCAGCAGCGTATCCCCGGGGGCGTCTTATGGCTACACCTTC | CASSVSPGASYGYTF
. | TRBD2 | TRBJ2-1 | TRBV27 | TGTGCCAGCAGTTTATTGCGCGGGAGGAGGGATGAGCAGTTCTTC | CASSLLRGRRDEQFF
. | . | TRBJ2-5 | TRBV5-6 | TGTGCCAGCAGCCCGCGGGCCGGACAAGAGACCCAGTACTTC | CASSPRAGQETQYF
. | . | TRBJ1-1 | TRBV2 | TGTGCCAGCAGTTTTCGGGCAGGGCCGAACACTGAAGCTTTCTTT | CASSFRAGPNTEAFF
once | . | TRBJ2-1 | TRBV4-1 | TGCGCCAGCAGCCTCCAAGTAGGCGGGATTTACAATGAGCAGTTCTTC | CASSLQVGGIYNEQFF
. | TRBD1 | TRBJ1-3 | TRBV7-9 | TGTGCCAGCAGCTCTCAGGGGGGGTTAAGGAACACCATATATTTT | CASSSQGGLRNTIYF
. | . | TRBJ2-3 | TRBV7-8 | TGTGCCAGCAGCCCTACGTGGGGGGATACGCAGTATTTT | CASSPTWGDTQYF
. | . | TRBJ2-7 | TRBV27 | TGTGCCAGCAGTTTACGTGGTGGCGAGCAGTACTTC | CASSLRGGEQYF